This entry lists 3 T cell receptor beta chains sequenced from one sample in a study of blood T cell repertoires in COVID-19. Assay used: immunoSEQ multiplex PCR; TCRdb lists only in-frame clones, some missing. This table has 350,000 to 550,000 clones, 85% to 90% appearing once. Material: peripheral blood. The source of these receptors is a woman in her 30s with acute or convalescent COVID-19.

The rearrangement links TRBV24-1 to TRBJ1-2; D unresolved. Germline V gene sequence: CDR1 KGHDR, CDR2 SFDVKD. V was trimmed by 3 bases and J by 2 bases, leaving 12 bases between them. The CDR3 consists of 15 residues. DNA of the CDR3: TGTGCCACCAGTGATAATCAGGCTGAAAACTATGGCTACACCTTC. This sequence encodes CATSDNQAENYGYTF.

The V call is TRBV19, the J call TRBJ1-5; D not certain. Trimming removed 7 bases from V and 6 bases from J, with 4 bases in between. Germline V CDR1 and CDR2: LNHDA, SQIVND (reference sequence). This CDR3 has 10 amino acids. CDR3 region: CASILQPQHF. Written as DNA, the CDR3 is TGTGCCAGTATTCTTCAGCCCCAGCATTTT.

The chain recombines TRBV28 with TRBJ2-1; D gene uncertain. Looked up from germline, CDR1 is MDHEN and CDR2 is SYDVKM. This CDR3 contains 15 residues. Trimming removed 10 bases from V and 0 bases from J, with 16 bases in between. CDR3 nucleotides: TGTGCCACCGGCGAAATGGCAGGCTCCTACAATGAGCAGTTCTTC. Translated: CATGEMAGSYNEQFF.